This T cell receptor (beta chain) derives from a study of blood T cell repertoires in COVID-19. The table came from immunoSEQ multiplex PCR; TCRdb's copy has only in-frame clones and leaves some out. The repertoire has around 250,000 clones, around 90% of them found once; the top ten carry 1.5% to 2%. Cohorts were based on clinical histories the participants reported. In its sample, this clone was seen once. Within the sample, other DNA sequences also encode this same CDR3. The CDR3 spans 15 residues. Germline CDR1 reads SGHNT; CDR2 reads YYREEE (reference sequence). The germline V and J ends were trimmed by 4 bases and 4 bases, with 17 bases remaining between them.

The genes are TRBV5-4 and TRBJ1-2; D is ambiguous. This clonotype originated in a woman aged 50 to 60 who had recovered from COVID-19. Material for sequencing was PBMCs or T cells enriched from blood (not recorded which). CDR3 sequence reads: CASSLDRGLVYGYTF. In DNA, the CDR3 is TGTGCCAGCAGCCTGGACCGGGGATTAGTCTATGGCTACACCTTC.